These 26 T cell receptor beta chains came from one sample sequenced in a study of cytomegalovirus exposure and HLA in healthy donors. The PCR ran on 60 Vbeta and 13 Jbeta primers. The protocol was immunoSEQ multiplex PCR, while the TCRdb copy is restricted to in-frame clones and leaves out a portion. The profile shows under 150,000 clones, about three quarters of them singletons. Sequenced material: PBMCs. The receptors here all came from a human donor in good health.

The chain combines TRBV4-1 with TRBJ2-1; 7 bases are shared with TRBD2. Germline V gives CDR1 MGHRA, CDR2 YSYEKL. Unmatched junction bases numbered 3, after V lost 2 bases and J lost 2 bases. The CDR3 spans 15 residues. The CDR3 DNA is TGCGCCAGCAGCCAAACCGGACTAGCCTACAATGAGCAGTTCTTC. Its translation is CASSQTGLAYNEQFF.

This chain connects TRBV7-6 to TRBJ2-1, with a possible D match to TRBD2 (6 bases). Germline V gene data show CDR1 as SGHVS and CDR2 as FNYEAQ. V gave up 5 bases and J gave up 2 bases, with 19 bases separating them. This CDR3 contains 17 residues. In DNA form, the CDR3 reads TGTGCCAGCAGCCTAGTTGGGGGAGGAGGGACCTACAATGAGCAGTTCTTC. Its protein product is CASSLVGGGGTYNEQFF.

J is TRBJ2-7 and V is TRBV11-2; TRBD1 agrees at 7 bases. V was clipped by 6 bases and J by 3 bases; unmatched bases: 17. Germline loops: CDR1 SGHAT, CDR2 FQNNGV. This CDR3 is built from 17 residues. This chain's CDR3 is CASRRGPGQYLNYEQYF. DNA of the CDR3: TGTGCCAGCAGAAGGGGGCCGGGACAGTATCTCAACTACGAGCAGTACTTC.

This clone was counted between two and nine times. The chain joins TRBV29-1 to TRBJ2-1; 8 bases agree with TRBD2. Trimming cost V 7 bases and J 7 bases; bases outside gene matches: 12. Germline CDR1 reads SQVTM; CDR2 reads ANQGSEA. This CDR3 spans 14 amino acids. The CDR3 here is CSGRGTSLDNEQFF. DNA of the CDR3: TGCAGCGGACGAGGGACTAGTTTAGATAATGAGCAGTTCTTC.

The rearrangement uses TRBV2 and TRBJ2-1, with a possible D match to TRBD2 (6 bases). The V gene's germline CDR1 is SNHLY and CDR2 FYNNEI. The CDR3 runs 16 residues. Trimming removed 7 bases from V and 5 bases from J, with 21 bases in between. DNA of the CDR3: TGTGCCAGCAATCTCGGGAGAACGGGGTTTGACAATGAGCAGTTCTTC. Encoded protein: CASNLGRTGFDNEQFF.

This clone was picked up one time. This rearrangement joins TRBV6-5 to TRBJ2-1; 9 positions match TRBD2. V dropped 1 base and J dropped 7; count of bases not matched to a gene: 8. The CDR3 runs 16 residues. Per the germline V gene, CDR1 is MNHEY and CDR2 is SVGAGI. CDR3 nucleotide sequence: TGTGCCAGCAGTTACTTTGCGGGAGGGCCGGGAAATGAGCAGTTCTTC. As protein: CASSYFAGGPGNEQFF.

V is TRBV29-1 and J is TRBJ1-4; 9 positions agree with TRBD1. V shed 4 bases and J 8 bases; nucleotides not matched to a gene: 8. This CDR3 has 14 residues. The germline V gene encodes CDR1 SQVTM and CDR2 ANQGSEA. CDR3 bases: TGCAGCGTTGGGGACAGGGCCGGATCGGAAAAACTGTTTTTT. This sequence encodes CSVGDRAGSEKLFF. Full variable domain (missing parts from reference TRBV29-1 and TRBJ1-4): SAVISQKPSRDICQRGTSLTIQCQVDSQVTMMFWYRQQPGQSLTLIATANQGSEATYESGFVIDKFPISRPNLTFSTLTVSNMSPEDSSIYLCSVGDRAGSEKLFFGSGTQLSVL.

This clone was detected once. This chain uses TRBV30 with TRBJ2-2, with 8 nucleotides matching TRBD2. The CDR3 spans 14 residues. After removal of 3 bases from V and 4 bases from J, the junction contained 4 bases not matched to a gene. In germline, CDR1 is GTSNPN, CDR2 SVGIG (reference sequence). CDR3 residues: CAWSGGAPTGELFF. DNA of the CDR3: TGTGCCTGGAGCGGGGGGGCTCCCACCGGGGAGCTGTTTTTT.

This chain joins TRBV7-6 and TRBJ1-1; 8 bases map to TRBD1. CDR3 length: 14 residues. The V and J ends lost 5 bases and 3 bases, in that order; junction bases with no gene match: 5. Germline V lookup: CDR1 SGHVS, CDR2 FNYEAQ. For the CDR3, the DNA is TGTGCCAGCAGCCAACAGGGGGAGGACACTGAAGCTTTCTTT. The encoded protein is CASSQQGEDTEAFF. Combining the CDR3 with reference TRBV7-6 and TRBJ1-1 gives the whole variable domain GAGVSQSPRYKVTKRGQDVALRCDPISGHVSLYWYRQALGQGPEFLTYFNYEAQQDKSGLPNDRFSAERPEGSISTLTIQRTEQRDSAMYRCASSQQGEDTEAFFGQGTRLTVV.

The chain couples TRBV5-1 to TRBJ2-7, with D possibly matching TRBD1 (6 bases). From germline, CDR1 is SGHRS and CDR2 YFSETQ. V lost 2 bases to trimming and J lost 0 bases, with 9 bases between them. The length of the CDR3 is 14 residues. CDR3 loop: CASSFRQDSYEQYF. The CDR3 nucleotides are TGCGCCAGCAGCTTTAGACAGGACTCCTACGAGCAGTACTTC. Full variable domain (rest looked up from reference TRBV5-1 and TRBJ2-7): KAGVTQTPRYLIKTRGQQVTLSCSPISGHRSVSWYQQTPGQGLQFLFEYFSETQRNKGNFPGRFSGRQFSNSRSEMNVSTLELGDSALYLCASSFRQDSYEQYFGPGTRLTVT.

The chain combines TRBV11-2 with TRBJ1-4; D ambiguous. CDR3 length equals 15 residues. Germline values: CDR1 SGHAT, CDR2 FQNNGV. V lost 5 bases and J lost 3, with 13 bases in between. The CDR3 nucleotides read TGTGCCAGCAGCCCGTCGGTAGATGCTAATGAAAAACTGTTTTTT. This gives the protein CASSPSVDANEKLFF.

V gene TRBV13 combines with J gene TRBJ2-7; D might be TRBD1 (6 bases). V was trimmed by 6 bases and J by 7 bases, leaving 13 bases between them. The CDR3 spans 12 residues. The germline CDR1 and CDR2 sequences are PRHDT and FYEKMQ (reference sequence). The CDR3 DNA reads TGTGCCAGCAGTTTACAGGGCTGGGAGCAGTACTTC. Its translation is CASSLQGWEQYF.

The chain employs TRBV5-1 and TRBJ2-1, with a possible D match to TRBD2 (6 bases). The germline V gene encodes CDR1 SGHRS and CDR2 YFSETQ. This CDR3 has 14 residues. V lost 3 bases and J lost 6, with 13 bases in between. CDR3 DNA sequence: TGCGCCAGCAGCTCCTACGGGACTCTCAATGAGCAGTTCTTC. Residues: CASSSYGTLNEQFF.

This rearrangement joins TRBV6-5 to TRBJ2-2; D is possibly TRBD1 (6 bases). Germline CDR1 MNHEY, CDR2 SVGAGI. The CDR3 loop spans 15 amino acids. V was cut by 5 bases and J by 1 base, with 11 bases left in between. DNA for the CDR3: TGTGCCAGCAGTCCTAGGACAGAGAACACCGGGGAGCTGTTTTTT. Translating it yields CASSPRTENTGELFF.

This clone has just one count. Here the CDR3 reads CASLGTDNEQFF. The CDR3 DNA sequence: TGCGCCAGCCTTGGGACTGACAATGAGCAGTTCTTC. The chain links TRBV5-1 to TRBJ2-1; tentative D call: TRBD2 (6 bases). V gave up 7 bases and J gave up 5 bases, with 10 bases separating them. Germline V gives CDR1 SGHRS, CDR2 YFSETQ. CDR3 length equals 12 residues.

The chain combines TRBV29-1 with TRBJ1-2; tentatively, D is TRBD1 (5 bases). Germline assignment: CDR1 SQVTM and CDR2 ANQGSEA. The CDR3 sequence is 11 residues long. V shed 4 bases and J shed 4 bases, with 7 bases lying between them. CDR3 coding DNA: TGCAGCGTTGTGGGGGGCTATGGCTACACCTTC. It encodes CSVVGGYGYTF.

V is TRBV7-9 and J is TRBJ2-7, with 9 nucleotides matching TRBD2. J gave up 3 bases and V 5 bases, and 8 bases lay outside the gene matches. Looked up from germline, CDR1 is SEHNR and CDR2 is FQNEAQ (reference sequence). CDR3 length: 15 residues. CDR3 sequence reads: CASSRALAGVYEQYF. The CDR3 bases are TGTGCCAGCAGCCGAGCGTTAGCGGGAGTCTACGAGCAGTACTTC.

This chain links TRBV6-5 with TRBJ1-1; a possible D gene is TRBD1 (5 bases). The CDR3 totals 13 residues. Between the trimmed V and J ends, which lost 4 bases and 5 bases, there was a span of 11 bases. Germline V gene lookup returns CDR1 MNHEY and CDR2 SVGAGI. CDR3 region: CASSLGRVTEAFF. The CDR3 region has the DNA TGTGCCAGCAGTTTGGGCAGGGTTACTGAAGCTTTCTTT.

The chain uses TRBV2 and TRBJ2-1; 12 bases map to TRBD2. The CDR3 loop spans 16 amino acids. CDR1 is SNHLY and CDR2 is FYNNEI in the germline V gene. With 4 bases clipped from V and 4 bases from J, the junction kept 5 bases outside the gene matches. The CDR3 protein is CASSGETSGGYNEQFF. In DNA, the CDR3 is TGTGCCAGCAGTGGCGAGACTAGCGGGGGTTACAATGAGCAGTTCTTC.

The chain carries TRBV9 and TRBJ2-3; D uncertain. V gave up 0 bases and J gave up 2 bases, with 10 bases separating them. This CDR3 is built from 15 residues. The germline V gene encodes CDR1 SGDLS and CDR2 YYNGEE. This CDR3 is CASSVGLAFTDTQYF. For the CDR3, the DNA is TGTGCCAGCAGCGTAGGTTTAGCTTTCACAGATACGCAGTATTTT.

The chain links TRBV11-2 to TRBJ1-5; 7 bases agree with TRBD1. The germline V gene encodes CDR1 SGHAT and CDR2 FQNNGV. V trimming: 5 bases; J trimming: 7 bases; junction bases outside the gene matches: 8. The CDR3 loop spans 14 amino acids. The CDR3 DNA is TGTGCCAGCAGCGTAACAGGGGAAGGGCAGCCCCAGCATTTT. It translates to CASSVTGEGQPQHF.

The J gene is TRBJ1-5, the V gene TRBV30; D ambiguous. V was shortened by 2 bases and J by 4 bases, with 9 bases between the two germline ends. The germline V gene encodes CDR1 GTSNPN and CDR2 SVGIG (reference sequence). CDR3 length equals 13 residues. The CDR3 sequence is CAWSRSGNQPQHF. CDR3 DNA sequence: TGTGCCTGGAGTAGGTCGGGGAATCAGCCCCAGCATTTT.

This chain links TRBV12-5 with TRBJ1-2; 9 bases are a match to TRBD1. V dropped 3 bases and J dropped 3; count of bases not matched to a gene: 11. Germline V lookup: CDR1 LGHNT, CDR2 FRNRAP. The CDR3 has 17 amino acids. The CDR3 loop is CASGLEEGQGRDYGYTF. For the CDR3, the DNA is TGTGCTAGTGGTTTAGAAGAGGGACAGGGTCGTGACTATGGCTACACCTTC.

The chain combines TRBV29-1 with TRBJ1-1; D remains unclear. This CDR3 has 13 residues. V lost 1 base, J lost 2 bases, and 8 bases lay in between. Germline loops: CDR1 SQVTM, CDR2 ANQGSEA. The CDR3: CSVEGRTNTEAFF. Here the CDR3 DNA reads TGCAGCGTTGAAGGTCGGACTAACACTGAAGCTTTCTTT.

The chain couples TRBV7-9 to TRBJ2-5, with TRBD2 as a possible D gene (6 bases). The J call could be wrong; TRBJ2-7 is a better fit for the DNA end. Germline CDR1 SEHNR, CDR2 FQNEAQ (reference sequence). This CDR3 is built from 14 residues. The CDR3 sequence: CASSFPGGSYEQYF. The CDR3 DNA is TGTGCCAGCAGCTTCCCCGGGGGATCCTACGAGCAGTACTTC.

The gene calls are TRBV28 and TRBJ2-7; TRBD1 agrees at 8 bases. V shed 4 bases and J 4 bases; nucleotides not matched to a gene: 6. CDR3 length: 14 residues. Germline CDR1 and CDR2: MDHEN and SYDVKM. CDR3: CASSWTGKEYEQYF. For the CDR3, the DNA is TGTGCCAGCAGTTGGACAGGGAAAGAATACGAGCAGTACTTC.